This T cell receptor (beta chain) derives from a study of blood T cell repertoires in COVID-19. Participant age was about 18 to 89 years, and participants resided in about 25 US areas. Clones were read by immunoSEQ multiplex PCR, and TCRdb kept only the in-frame ones, dropping some. Of approximately 300,000 clones in the sample, 75% to 90% were seen once. The CDR3 length is 15 residues. V was shortened by 5 bases and J by 1 base, with 12 bases between the two germline ends. In germline, CDR1 is LNHDA, CDR2 SQIVND (reference sequence). The sequence came from a woman aged 25 to 39 who had been exposed to COVID-19. The chain carries TRBV19 and TRBJ1-5, with D perhaps matching TRBD1 (6 bases). The sample comprised PBMCs or T cells enriched from blood (not recorded which). In DNA, the CDR3 is TGTGCCAGTAGTTTGGGCAGGGGAAGCAATCAGCCCCAGCATTTT. It is translated as CASSLGRGSNQPQHF.